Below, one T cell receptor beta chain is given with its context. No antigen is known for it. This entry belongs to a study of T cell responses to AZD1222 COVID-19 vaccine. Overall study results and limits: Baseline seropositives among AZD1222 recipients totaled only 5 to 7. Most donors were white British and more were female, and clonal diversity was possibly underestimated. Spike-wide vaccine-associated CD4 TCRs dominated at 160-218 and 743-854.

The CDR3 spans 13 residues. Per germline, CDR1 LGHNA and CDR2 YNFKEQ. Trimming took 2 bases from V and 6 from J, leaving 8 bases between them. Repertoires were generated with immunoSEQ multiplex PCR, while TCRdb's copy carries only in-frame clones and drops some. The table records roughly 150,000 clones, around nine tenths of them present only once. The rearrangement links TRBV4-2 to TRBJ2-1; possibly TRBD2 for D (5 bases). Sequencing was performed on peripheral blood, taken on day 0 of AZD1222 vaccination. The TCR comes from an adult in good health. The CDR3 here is CASSQTLVNEQFF. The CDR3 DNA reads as TGTGCCAGCAGCCAAACACTAGTCAATGAGCAGTTCTTC.